These 10 T cell receptor beta chains were all obtained from the same sample, sequenced in a study of cytomegalovirus exposure and HLA in healthy donors. PCR involved 60 Vbeta and 13 Jbeta primers. The repertoire was sequenced with immunoSEQ multiplex PCR; TCRdb's copy has only in-frame clones and lacks some. The repertoire consists of fewer than 95,000 clones, with 60% to 75% occurring once and the leading ten covering around 16%. The sequenced sample consisted of PBMCs. The receptors stem from a woman aged 40 to 55 in good health and CMV-seropositive.

This clone turned up a few times. The chain couples TRBV5-1 to TRBJ1-1, with 8 nucleotides matching TRBD1. The trim removed 1 base at V and 7 bases at J, leaving 9 bases unmatched. The CDR3 has 15 residues. Germline assignment: CDR1 SGHRS and CDR2 YFSETQ. The CDR3 sequence is CASSLRQGMSGEAFF. The CDR3 nucleotides are TGCGCCAGCAGCTTGCGACAGGGGATGAGTGGTGAAGCTTTCTTT.

This clone was observed once. This chain joins TRBV13 and TRBJ2-1; 7 bases line up with TRBD2. With V trimmed by 5 bases and J by 4 bases, 11 bases remained unmatched. The CDR3 extends over 16 amino acids. Germline V gives CDR1 PRHDT, CDR2 FYEKMQ (reference sequence). The CDR3 DNA follows: TGTGCCAGCAGCGGAGATGAGAAGCGGGGATACAATGAGCAGTTCTTC. Protein product: CASSGDEKRGYNEQFF.

The chain couples TRBV4-3 to TRBJ2-1; 8 bases align to TRBD2. The germline gives CDR1 LGHNA, CDR2 YSLEER. With V trimmed by 0 bases and J by 4 bases, 11 bases remained unmatched. The CDR3 consists of 18 residues. This chain's CDR3 is CASSQERYSGSTYNEQFF. DNA of the CDR3: TGCGCCAGCAGCCAAGAGCGGTACAGCGGGAGTACTTACAATGAGCAGTTCTTC.

This CDR3 reads CASSQDWPGELFF. The CDR3 bases are TGTGCCAGCAGCCAAGATTGGCCCGGGGAGCTGTTTTTT. This chain connects TRBV14 to TRBJ2-2; D call uncertain. The CDR3 loop spans 13 amino acids. The germline V gene has CDR1 SGHDN and CDR2 FVKESK. The V end was cut by 0 bases, the J end by 6 bases, with 5 bases between.

This clone appeared a few times. The chain joins TRBV4-3 to TRBJ1-3; 7 nucleotides line up with TRBD1. The CDR3 extends over 16 amino acids. J gave up 4 bases and V 1 base, and 7 bases lay outside the gene matches. Germline CDR1 is LGHNA and CDR2 is YSLEER. CDR3 bases: TGCGCCAGCAGCCAAGGGGAGACAGGGAAGGGAAACACCATATATTTT. Its translation: CASSQGETGKGNTIYF.

The table lists this clone with a count of one. The rearrangement uses TRBV4-3 and TRBJ2-7; D is uncertain. Per germline, CDR1 LGHNA and CDR2 YSLEER. The CDR3 sequence is 13 residues long. V was shortened by 3 bases and J by 6 bases, with 12 bases between the two germline ends. The CDR3 DNA reads as TGCGCCAGCAGCCAGCTTTCTCGCGGCGAGCAGTACTTC. Protein: CASSQLSRGEQYF.

This rearrangement joins TRBV5-1 to TRBJ2-7; 12 nucleotides align to TRBD2. This CDR3 contains 15 residues. Trimming at V came to 4 bases and at J to 2 bases, leaving 4 bases not matched to a gene. From germline, CDR1 is SGHRS and CDR2 YFSETQ. The DNA for the CDR3 is TGCGCCAGCAGCGGATCTAGCGGGAGGGCCTACGAGCAGTACTTC. It encodes CASSGSSGRAYEQYF.

This clone has a handful of counts. This rearrangement joins TRBV4-3 to TRBJ1-6, with D uncertain. CDR1 LGHNA and CDR2 YSLEER come from the germline V gene. This CDR3 region has 13 residues. Trimming removed 4 bases from V and 5 bases from J, with 6 bases in between. The CDR3 region has the DNA TGCGCCAGCAGCCGGAGTGATAATTCACCCCTCCACTTT. Translating gives CASSRSDNSPLHF.

The chain has TRBV2 and TRBJ1-1; perhaps TRBD1 as D (5 bases). Germline V lookup: CDR1 SNHLY, CDR2 FYNNEI. V was cut by 1 base and J by 2 bases, with 11 bases left in between. This CDR3 comprises 15 residues. The CDR3 spells CASSEVGRVNTEAFF. The CDR3 DNA is TGTGCCAGCAGTGAAGTGGGCAGGGTAAACACTGAAGCTTTCTTT.

This clone occurred a few times. This chain joins TRBV9 and TRBJ2-7; no firm D call. Trimming took 3 bases from V and 6 from J, leaving 13 bases between them. Germline V CDR1 and CDR2: SGDLS, YYNGEE. The CDR3 is 13 residues long. CDR3 residues: CASSANPVGEQYF. CDR3 nucleotide sequence: TGTGCCAGCAGCGCTAACCCCGTTGGCGAGCAGTACTTC.